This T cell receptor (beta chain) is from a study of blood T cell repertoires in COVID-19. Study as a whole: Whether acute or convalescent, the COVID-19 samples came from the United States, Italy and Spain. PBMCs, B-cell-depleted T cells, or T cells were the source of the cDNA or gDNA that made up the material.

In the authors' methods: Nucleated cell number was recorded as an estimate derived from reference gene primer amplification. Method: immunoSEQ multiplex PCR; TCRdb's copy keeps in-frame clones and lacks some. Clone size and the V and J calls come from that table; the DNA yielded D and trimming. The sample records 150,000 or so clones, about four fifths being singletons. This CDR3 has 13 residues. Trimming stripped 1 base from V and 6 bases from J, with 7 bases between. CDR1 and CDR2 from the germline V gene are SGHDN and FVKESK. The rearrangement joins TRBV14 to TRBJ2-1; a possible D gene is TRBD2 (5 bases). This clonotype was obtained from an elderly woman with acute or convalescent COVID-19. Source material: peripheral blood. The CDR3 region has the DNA TGTGCCAGCAGCCAAGCCGGAGGCAATGAGCAGTTCTTC. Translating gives CASSQAGGNEQFF.